The 17 T cell receptor beta chains below come from one sample, sequenced in a study of shared clonotypes between healthy human individuals. TCRdb's table, derived via immunoSEQ multiplex PCR, lists solely in-frame clones and lacks some. The sample records approximately 2.3 million clones, over 85% being singletons. Source material: naive CD4+ T cells from PBMCs. Subset in this sample: CD45RA+ positively selected. The receptors were sampled from a young man in good health. Some clones in this sample may be carry-over from other donors' samples.

The rearrangement uses TRBV5-1 and TRBJ2-5; 7 bases map to TRBD1. Germline CDR1 and CDR2: SGHRS and YFSETQ. Trimming removed 5 bases from V and 1 base from J; junction bases left unmatched: 2. The CDR3 is made up of 13 amino acids. In DNA form, the CDR3 reads TGCGCCAGCAGAGAGGGGGCCCAAGAGACCCAGTACTTC. It is translated as CASREGAQETQYF.

This clone has more than one count but fewer than ten. This CDR3 is also generated by other DNA sequences in the sample. The gene calls are TRBV28 and TRBJ1-1; TRBD1 aligns across 8 bases. Germline trimming cut 5 bases from V and 5 bases from J; bases unmatched to any gene: 4. The germline CDR1 and CDR2 sequences are MDHEN and SYDVKM. This CDR3 spans 13 amino acids. CDR3 sequence (DNA): TGTGCCAGCAGTCTCTGGACAGGGACTGAAGCTTTCTTT. It is translated as CASSLWTGTEAFF.

The chain has TRBV6-5 and TRBJ1-1, with D tentatively TRBD1 (6 bases). The ends were cut back, 0 bases at V and 10 bases at J, with 15 bases in the middle. CDR3 length: 14 amino acids. Germline V gene lookup returns CDR1 MNHEY and CDR2 SVGAGI. The CDR3 coding sequence is TGTGCCAGCAGTTACTCGGGGGTAAGGGGGACAGCTTTCTTT. It codes for CASSYSGVRGTAFF.

CDR3 region: CASSMRTPNQPQHF. The CDR3 DNA reads TGTGCCAGTAGTATGCGGACACCTAATCAGCCCCAGCATTTT. The chain has TRBV19 and TRBJ1-5; possibly TRBD1 for D (5 bases). Trimming stripped 3 bases from V and 4 bases from J, with 10 bases between. The germline gives CDR1 LNHDA, CDR2 SQIVND (reference sequence). The CDR3 is 14 residues long.

Concerning this clone: Other nucleotide sequences from this sample produce the same CDR3. V gene TRBV6-1 combines with J gene TRBJ2-7; D uncertain. The CDR3 has 12 residues. V lost 8 bases and J lost 3, with 11 bases in between. CDR1 MNHNS and CDR2 SASEGT come from the germline V gene. The CDR3 sequence is CASSEGDYEQYF. The CDR3 bases are TGTGCCAGCTCAGAAGGCGACTACGAGCAGTACTTC.

This clone was detected once. The gene calls are TRBV4-1 and TRBJ2-1, with 7 bases identical to TRBD2. The junction had 4 bases not matched to a gene; V was cut back by 4 bases and J by 4 bases. In germline, CDR1 is MGHRA, CDR2 YSYEKL. CDR3 length: 14 amino acids. CDR3 coding DNA: TGCGCCAGCAGCCGCGGACTAGGTTACAATGAGCAGTTCTTC. Amino acid sequence: CASSRGLGYNEQFF.

The chain carries TRBV28 and TRBJ2-1; maybe TRBD1 (6 bases). CDR3 length: 13 residues. Germline loops: CDR1 MDHEN, CDR2 SYDVKM. The ends were cut back, 6 bases at V and 11 bases at J, with 17 bases in the middle. In DNA, the CDR3 is TGTGCCAGCAGCTCAGGGGAATACGACAAGCAGTTCTTC. Its translation: CASSSGEYDKQFF.

This chain uses TRBV5-1 with TRBJ2-3; 7 positions agree with TRBD2. Losses at the gene ends were 4 bases for V and 0 bases for J; bases not matched to a gene: 5. The V gene's germline CDR1 is SGHRS and CDR2 YFSETQ. The CDR3 covers 15 residues. The CDR3 DNA is TGCGCCAGCAGCGTAAGCGGGGCTAGCACAGATACGCAGTATTTT. The encoded protein is CASSVSGASTDTQYF.

This clone was seen a few times. V usage is TRBV10-2 and J usage is TRBJ1-2, with D tentatively TRBD1 (6 bases). With 4 bases removed from V and 7 bases from J, the gap between germline ends came to 16 bases. Germline CDR1 is WSHSY and CDR2 is SAAADI. The CDR3 is made up of 14 amino acids. In DNA, the CDR3 is TGCGCCAGCAGTGGTCCAGGGGAATTGGGTGGCTACACCTTC. It specifies CASSGPGELGGYTF.

The chain joins TRBV7-9 to TRBJ1-5; 7 bases are shared with TRBD1. CDR1 SEHNR and CDR2 FQNEAQ come from the germline V gene (reference sequence). The CDR3 is 15 amino acids. J lost 4 bases, V lost 5 bases, and 8 bases had no gene match. CDR3 residues: CASSPIGTVNQPQHF. CDR3 DNA: TGTGCCAGCAGCCCGATCGGGACAGTAAATCAGCCCCAGCATTTT. Full variable domain (missing parts from reference TRBV7-9 and TRBJ1-5): DTGVSQNPRHKITKRGQNVTFRCDPISEHNRLYWYRQTLGQGPEFLTYFQNEAQLEKSRLLSDRFSAERPKGSFSTLEIQRTEQGDSAMYLCASSPIGTVNQPQHFGDGTRLSIL.

The V gene is TRBV28, the J gene TRBJ1-5, with D perhaps matching TRBD1 (6 bases). This CDR3 contains 15 residues. V was clipped by 4 bases and J by 2 bases, with 12 bases between them. Germline CDR1 reads MDHEN; CDR2 reads SYDVKM. This CDR3 is CASSSGQFGNQPQHF. The CDR3 nucleotides are TGTGCCAGCAGTTCAGGACAGTTTGGCAATCAGCCCCAGCATTTT.

This clone has only one observation. The V and J genes are TRBV4-3 and TRBJ2-1; 7 positions match TRBD1. In germline, CDR1 is LGHNA, CDR2 YSLEER. The CDR3 runs to 19 residues. V shed 4 bases and J 9 bases; nucleotides not matched to a gene: 24. The CDR3 loop reads CASSLKNRPGTAIHGEQFF. CDR3 DNA: TGCGCCAGCAGCCTAAAAAACCGCCCCGGGACAGCAATCCACGGTGAGCAGTTCTTC.

Notes on this clone: The sample carries other DNA sequences with the same CDR3. This chain uses TRBV19 with TRBJ2-7; TRBD1 aligns across 8 bases. CDR1 and CDR2 (germline): LNHDA, SQIVND (reference sequence). The CDR3 contains 13 residues. After removal of 6 bases from V and 1 base from J, the junction contained 2 bases not matched to a gene. This CDR3 reads CASSGQGSYEQYF. In DNA, the CDR3 is TGTGCCAGTAGCGGACAGGGTTCCTACGAGCAGTACTTC.

CDR3 in DNA: TGCGCCAGCAGCACAACCGCAGCAGGGTCCTTAGGGGAAAAACTGTTTTTT. Residues: CASSTTAAGSLGEKLFF. The chain has TRBV5-1 and TRBJ1-4; D is perhaps TRBD1 (5 bases). The germline V gene has CDR1 SGHRS and CDR2 YFSETQ. The ends were cut back, 4 bases at V and 8 bases at J, with 24 bases in the middle. The CDR3 spans 17 residues.

The chain is built from TRBV29-1 and TRBJ2-1; D gene unclear. Germline CDR1 reads SQVTM; CDR2 reads ANQGSEA. The CDR3 is made up of 11 amino acids. Trimming stripped 8 bases from V and 5 bases from J, with 10 bases between. CDR3 amino acids: CSTHLNNEQFF. CDR3 DNA sequence: TGCAGCACCCATTTGAACAATGAGCAGTTCTTC.

Points on this clone: Other DNA sequences in this specimen translate into the identical CDR3. This chain uses TRBV28 with TRBJ2-5, with 7 positions matching TRBD2. CDR3 size: 14 residues. V trimming: 5 bases; J trimming: 5 bases; junction bases outside the gene matches: 8. Germline V lookup: CDR1 MDHEN, CDR2 SYDVKM. The CDR3 loop is CASSPGGLGETQYF. The DNA for the CDR3 is TGTGCCAGCAGTCCCGGCGGACTAGGGGAGACCCAGTACTTC. Together with reference TRBV28 and TRBJ2-5, the CDR3 gives the full variable domain: DVKVTQSSRYLVKRTGEKVFLECVQDMDHENMFWYRQDPGLGLRLIYFSYDVKMKEKGDIPEGYSVSREKKERFSLILESASTNQTSMYLCASSPGGLGETQYFGPGTRLLVL.

This chain joins TRBV5-1 and TRBJ2-6; 11 nucleotides match TRBD2. The CDR3 is 19 residues long. The V gene's germline CDR1 is SGHRS and CDR2 YFSETQ. V gave up 0 bases and J gave up 2 bases; unmatched junction bases: 7. CDR3 in amino acids: CASSLGLAGGAPGANVLTF. The CDR3 DNA follows: TGCGCCAGCAGCTTGGGGCTAGCGGGAGGAGCCCCTGGGGCCAACGTCCTGACTTTC.